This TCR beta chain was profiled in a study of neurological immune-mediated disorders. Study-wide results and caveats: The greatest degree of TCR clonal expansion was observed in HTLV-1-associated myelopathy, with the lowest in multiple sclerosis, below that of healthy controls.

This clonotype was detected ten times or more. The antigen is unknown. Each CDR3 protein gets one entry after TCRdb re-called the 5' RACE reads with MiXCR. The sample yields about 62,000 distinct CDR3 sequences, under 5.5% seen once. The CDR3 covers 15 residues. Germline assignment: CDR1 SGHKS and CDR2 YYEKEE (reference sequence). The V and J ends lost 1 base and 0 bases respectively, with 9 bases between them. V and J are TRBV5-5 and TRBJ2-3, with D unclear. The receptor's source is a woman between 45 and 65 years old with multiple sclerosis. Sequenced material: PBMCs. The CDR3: CASSLSPPSTDTQYF. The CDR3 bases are TGTGCCAGCAGCTTGTCTCCACCTAGCACAGATACGCAGTATTTT.